Given below is one T cell receptor beta chain in context. Clones were read by immunoSEQ multiplex PCR, and TCRdb kept only the in-frame ones, dropping some. Here the sample spans some 120,000 clones, 70% to 85% being singletons. The entry originates in a study of T cell responses to AZD1222 COVID-19 vaccine. The receptor's source is an adult who received the AZD1222 COVID-19 vaccine. The input for sequencing was peripheral blood, taken 28 days after the second AZD1222 dose.

The CDR3 DNA is TGTGCCACCAGCAGAGTAGTGGGACTTCTCCTCACAGATACGCAGTATTTT. Protein sequence: CATSRVVGLLLTDTQYF. J is TRBJ2-3 and V is TRBV15; a weak D match, TRBD2 (6 bases). In germline, CDR1 is LNHNV, CDR2 YYDKDF (reference sequence). The CDR3 is 17 amino acids. The V and J ends lost 1 base and 2 bases respectively, with 16 bases between them.